There are a few counts of the clone carrying this T cell receptor beta chain. The antigen is unknown. Produced via immunoSEQ multiplex PCR; TCRdb's table is partial and in-frame only. Of 70,000 to 95,000 clones listed, around nine tenths were seen once; the top ten hold about 2.6%. This entry comes from a study of T cell responses to AZD1222 COVID-19 vaccine. Study results and limitations: The donors showed a predominance of white British ancestry and of females, with possible underestimation of clonal diversity. Spike-specific TCR breadth and depth rose after two AZD1222 doses. AZD1222 recipients seropositive at baseline numbered only 6 or 7. The peak T cell response came first, and repertoires were sampled only after it.

The CDR3 runs 15 residues. The germline CDR1 and CDR2 sequences are SGHNT and YYREEE (reference sequence). Trimming took 1 base from V and 0 from J, leaving 10 bases between them. The sequence derives from an adult in good health. V usage is TRBV5-4 and J usage is TRBJ1-2; D ambiguous. The sample in question was peripheral blood, obtained on day 0 of MenACWY control vaccination. The CDR3, as DNA: TGTGCCAGCAGCTTGAGCAGCGATTCTAACTATGGCTACACCTTC. Translated, it gives CASSLSSDSNYGYTF.